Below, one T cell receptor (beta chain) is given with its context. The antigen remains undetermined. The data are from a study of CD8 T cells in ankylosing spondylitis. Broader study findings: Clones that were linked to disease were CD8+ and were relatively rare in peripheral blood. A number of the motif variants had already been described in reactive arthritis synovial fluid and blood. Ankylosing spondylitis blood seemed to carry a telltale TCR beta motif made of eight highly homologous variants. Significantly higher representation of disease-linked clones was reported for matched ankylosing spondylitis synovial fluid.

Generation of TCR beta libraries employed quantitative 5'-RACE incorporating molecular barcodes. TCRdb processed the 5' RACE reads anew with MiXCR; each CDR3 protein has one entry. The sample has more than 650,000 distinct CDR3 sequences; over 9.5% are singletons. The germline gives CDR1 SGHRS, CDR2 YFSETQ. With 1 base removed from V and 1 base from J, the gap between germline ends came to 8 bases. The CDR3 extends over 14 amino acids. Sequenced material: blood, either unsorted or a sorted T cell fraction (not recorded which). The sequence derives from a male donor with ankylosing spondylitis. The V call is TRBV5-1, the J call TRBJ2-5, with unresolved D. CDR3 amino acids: CASSLITPQETQYF. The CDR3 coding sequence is TGCGCCAGCAGCTTGATAACCCCCCAAGAGACCCAGTACTTC. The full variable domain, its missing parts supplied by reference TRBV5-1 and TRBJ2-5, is KAGVTQTPRYLIKTRGQQVTLSCSPISGHRSVSWYQQTPGQGLQFLFEYFSETQRNKGNFPGRFSGRQFSNSRSEMNVSTLELGDSALYLCASSLITPQETQYFGPGTRLLVL.